The rows below give T cell receptor beta chains drawn from one sample of a study of T cells in Graves' hyperthyroidism and ophthalmopathy. TCRdb recomputed calls from the multiplex PCR reads with MiXCR, one row per CDR3 protein. The sample carries 450,000 to 700,000 distinct CDR3 sequences, around 46% recorded once. The source material was peripheral blood or thyroid tissue (not recorded which). Receptors were obtained from an adult woman with Graves' disease, either hyperthyroidism or ophthalmopathy (not recorded which). The CDR3 runs from the conserved cysteine through the conserved F or W. D genes are given only for firm matches. Where a row states a size, it is once, few, many or the class of an expanded clone; other rows omit it.

>-|TRBJ2-3|-|TRBV2
TGTGCCAGCAGTGAAGTTTTGGGGGCCGAAGATACGCAGTATTTT
CASSEVLGAEDTQYF
>-|TRBJ1-5|-|TRBV18
TGTGCCAGCTCACCACGCCGGGGCGAACAGCCCCAGCATTTT
CASSPRRGEQPQHF
>-|TRBJ1-2|-|TRBV29-1
TGCAGCGTTGATCGGACAGAACATAACTATGGCTACACCTTC
CSVDRTEHNYGYTF
>many|TRBJ2-7|-|TRBV5-4
TGTGCCAGCAGCCCAAGGGTAAACGAGCAGTACTTC
CASSPRVNEQYF
>many|TRBJ1-4|-|TRBV5-6
TGTGCCAGCAGCCATAAGCCGAGGTGGGAAAAACTGTTTTTT
CASSHKPRWEKLFF
>-|TRBJ1-6|TRBD1|TRBV5-1
TGCGCCAGCAGCTTGGTTTCGGGACAGGGAGCTTCACCCCTCCACTTT
CASSLVSGQGASPLHF
>-|TRBJ2-7|TRBD1|TRBV7-3
TGTGCCAGCAGCCCCCATGGACAGGGGCCTCACGAGCAGTACTTC
CASSPHGQGPHEQYF
>many|TRBJ1-2|TRBD1|TRBV20-1
TGCAGTGCGTACCCCGGGACAGGCTCCGCTAACTATGGCTACACCTTC
CSAYPGTGSANYGYTF
>-|TRBJ2-7|-|TRBV27
TGTGCCAGCAGTTTATCGAACAAGTACGAGCAGTACTTC
CASSLSNKYEQYF
>many|TRBJ1-1|-|TRBV7-9
TGTGCCAGCAGCCTTAACGAAGGGCAGAACACTGAAGCTTTCTTT
CASSLNEGQNTEAFF
>-|TRBJ2-7|-|TRBV30
TGTGCCTGGAGTGGAGGTGGTTCCTACGAGCAGTACTTC
CAWSGGGSYEQYF
>many|TRBJ2-7|-|TRBV13
TGTGCCAGCAGCTCACGCCGGGACGTAAACTACGAGCAGTACTTC
CASSSRRDVNYEQYF
>-|TRBJ2-1|-|TRBV7-9
TGTGCCAGCAGCCTCGGACAGTTTGGGAAGTATGAGCAGTTCTTC
CASSLGQFGKYEQFF
>-|TRBJ1-5|TRBD1|TRBV24-1
TGTGCCACCAGTGATTCGGACAGGGGGAGTCAGCCCCAGCATTTT
CATSDSDRGSQPQHF
>-|TRBJ1-2|-|TRBV28
TGTGCCAGCATCAGATTTTATGGCTACACCTTC
CASIRFYGYTF
>many|TRBJ2-7|TRBD2|TRBV20-1
TGCAGTGCTCCTCGACTAGCGGGAGGACACGAGCAGTACTTC
CSAPRLAGGHEQYF
>-|TRBJ2-1|-|TRBV10-3
TGTGCCATCAGCGCAATAGGGCAGTACAATGAGCAGTTCTTC
CAISAIGQYNEQFF
>many|TRBJ1-1|-|TRBV6-5
TGTGCCAGCAGCAGAAACATGAACACTGAAGCTTTCTTT
CASSRNMNTEAFF
>few|TRBJ1-3|-|TRBV30
TGTGCCTGGAGCCTTGGGAGAAACACCATATATTTT
CAWSLGRNTIYF
>-|TRBJ2-5|-|TRBV20-1
TGCAGTGCTAGAGATCCGTCGGACCCTCTAGGAGAGACCCAGTACTTC
CSARDPSDPLGETQYF
>many|TRBJ2-5|-|TRBV29-1
TGCAGCGAACACATCGGGGAGACCCAGTACTTC
CSEHIGETQYF
>-|TRBJ1-1|-|TRBV10-3
TGTGCCATCAGTCCAACCCCTTACACTGAAGCTTTCTTT
CAISPTPYTEAFF
>many|TRBJ1-6|-|TRBV20-1
TGCAGTGATGGGGAAGGGGGTTCACCCCTCCACTTT
CSDGEGGSPLHF
>-|TRBJ1-5|-|TRBV6-2/TRBV6-3
TGTGCCAGCAGTTGGTCGTTGGTGGGCAATCAGCCCCAGCATTTT
CASSWSLVGNQPQHF
>many|TRBJ2-7|-|TRBV3-1
TGTGCCAGCAGCCACCGGGATCAGGGCGAGTACTTC
CASSHRDQGEYF
>-|TRBJ2-6|-|TRBV7-9
TGTGCCAGCAGCCCTCAGGCTACTGGGGCCAACGTCCTGACTTTC
CASSPQATGANVLTF
>many|TRBJ1-1|TRBD1|TRBV5-1
TGCGCCAGCAGCTTGGAACAGGGGACGCTCGGAGCTTTCTTT
CASSLEQGTLGAFF
>-|TRBJ1-2|-|TRBV7-2
TGTGCCAGCAGCCTGGACTCCACTGAACTCTATGGCTACACCTTC
CASSLDSTELYGYTF
>-|TRBJ1-2|-|TRBV4-2
TGTGCCAGCAGCCAAGAATTCGGACGGAACTATGGCTACACCTTC
CASSQEFGRNYGYTF
>-|TRBJ1-2|TRBD1|TRBV7-8
TGTGCCAGCCGTCCCGGGACAGGGAGCTATGGCTACACCTTC
CASRPGTGSYGYTF
>many|TRBJ2-5|-|TRBV11-2
TGTGCCAGCAGCTTAGGGCCTGGGGCTAGCCGAGAGACCCAGTACTTC
CASSLGPGASRETQYF
>-|TRBJ2-7|-|TRBV7-6
TGTGCCAGCAGCTTAACGGCAGGGGCCTCCTACGAGCAGTACTTC
CASSLTAGASYEQYF
>few|TRBJ2-3|-|TRBV28
TGTGCCAGCAGTTTAGGCGGCAGAATAACAGATACGCAGTATTTT
CASSLGGRITDTQYF
>many|TRBJ2-7|TRBD2|TRBV20-1
TGCAGTGCTAGGACTAGCGGGCAAAACGAGCAGTACTTC
CSARTSGQNEQYF
>many|TRBJ2-2|TRBD2|TRBV11-1
TGTGCCAGCAGCTCGACTAGCGGGAGGCACGGGGAGCTGTTTTTT
CASSSTSGRHGELFF
>-|TRBJ2-2|-|TRBV11-2
TGTGCCAGCCCAGGGGCTAGCGTGGACACCGGGGAGCTGTCTTGG
CASPGASVDTGELSW
>many|TRBJ2-5|TRBD2|TRBV20-1
TGCAGTGCTAGAGGACTAGCGGGAGAGACCCAGTACTTC
CSARGLAGETQYF
>many|TRBJ2-5|-|TRBV29-1
TGCAGCGTTGAGTCCCGCCTCCAAGAGACCCAGTACTTC
CSVESRLQETQYF
>many|TRBJ2-7|-|TRBV20-1
TGCAGTGCGCTCAAATGGGACGAGCAGTACTTC
CSALKWDEQYF
>-|TRBJ2-7|-|TRBV10-3
TGTGCCATCAGTGAGTCACGAGACAGCTCCGAGCAGTACTTC
CAISESRDSSEQYF
>many|TRBJ2-7|-|TRBV7-3
TGTGCCAGCAGCTCCCTTACCAGGACCTGGTACATTTGCTACGAGCAGTACTTC
CASSSLTRTWYICYEQYF
>-|TRBJ2-5|-|TRBV7-9
TGTGCCAGCAGCCCAGGGGTCTTGGAGACCCAGTACTTC
CASSPGVLETQYF
>-|TRBJ2-7|-|TRBV20-1
TGCAGTGCATATAACCAGGGCACCGAGCAGTACTTC
CSAYNQGTEQYF
>-|TRBJ1-5|TRBD1|TRBV20-1
TGCAGTGCTAGAGCGCCGACAGGGGCCCTCAAGCCCCAGCATTTT
CSARAPTGALKPQHF
>once|TRBJ2-5|TRBD2|TRBV29-1
TGCAGCGCTGGAAAGACTAGCGGGGACCAAGAGACCCAGTACTTC
CSAGKTSGDQETQYF
>many|TRBJ2-7|TRBD1|TRBV4-1
TGCGCCAGCAGCCTTATAACAGGGGTCGCCTACGAGCAGTACTTC
CASSLITGVAYEQYF
>many|TRBJ1-5|-|TRBV28
TGTGCCAGCAGCCTAAAGACTCCGCCCCAGCATTTT
CASSLKTPPQHF
>many|TRBJ2-7|-|TRBV6-5
TGTGCCAGCAGTTATTCGGGACCCCCATGGGAGCAGTACTTC
CASSYSGPPWEQYF
>-|TRBJ2-2|-|TRBV15
TGTGCCACCAGCCAGGGTCCCACGAACACCGGGGAGCTGTTTTTT
CATSQGPTNTGELFF
>-|TRBJ1-2|-|TRBV11-2
TGTGCCAGCAGCTTTCCGACGGGGGGTGGTGGCTACACCTTC
CASSFPTGGGGYTF
>-|TRBJ1-5|TRBD1|TRBV10-3
TGTGCCATCAGTGGAGACAGGGATAATCAGCCCCAGCATTTT
CAISGDRDNQPQHF
>many|TRBJ2-3|TRBD2|TRBV7-3
TGTGCCAGCAGCCCGGGACTAGCCCCAGATACGCAGTATTTT
CASSPGLAPDTQYF
>-|TRBJ2-7|TRBD2|TRBV12-3/TRBV12-4
TGTGCCACCCGACTAGCGGGAGGGCCCCCCGACCCCTACGAGCAGTACTTC
CATRLAGGPPDPYEQYF
>few|TRBJ1-2|-|TRBV7-9
TGTGCCAGCAGCCGAACAGGCAACTTCTATGGCTACACCTTC
CASSRTGNFYGYTF
>many|TRBJ1-4|-|TRBV7-9
TGTGCCAGCAGCACCTCGCCAGGACTGCACACCGAAAAACTGTTTTTT
CASSTSPGLHTEKLFF